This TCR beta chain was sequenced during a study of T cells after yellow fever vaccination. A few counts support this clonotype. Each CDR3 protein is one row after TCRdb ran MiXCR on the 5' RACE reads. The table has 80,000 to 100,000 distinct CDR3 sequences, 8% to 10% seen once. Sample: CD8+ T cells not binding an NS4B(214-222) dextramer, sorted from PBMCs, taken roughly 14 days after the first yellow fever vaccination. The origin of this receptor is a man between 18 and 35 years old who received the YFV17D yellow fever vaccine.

CDR3 protein: CSVREGRGTGELFF. Here the CDR3 DNA reads TGCAGCGTTAGAGAGGGCAGGGGTACCGGGGAGCTGTTTTTT. The chain employs TRBV29-1 and TRBJ2-2; D might be TRBD1 (6 bases). This CDR3 has 14 residues. In germline, CDR1 is SQVTM, CDR2 ANQGSEA. The V end was cut by 5 bases, the J end by 5 bases, with 15 bases between.